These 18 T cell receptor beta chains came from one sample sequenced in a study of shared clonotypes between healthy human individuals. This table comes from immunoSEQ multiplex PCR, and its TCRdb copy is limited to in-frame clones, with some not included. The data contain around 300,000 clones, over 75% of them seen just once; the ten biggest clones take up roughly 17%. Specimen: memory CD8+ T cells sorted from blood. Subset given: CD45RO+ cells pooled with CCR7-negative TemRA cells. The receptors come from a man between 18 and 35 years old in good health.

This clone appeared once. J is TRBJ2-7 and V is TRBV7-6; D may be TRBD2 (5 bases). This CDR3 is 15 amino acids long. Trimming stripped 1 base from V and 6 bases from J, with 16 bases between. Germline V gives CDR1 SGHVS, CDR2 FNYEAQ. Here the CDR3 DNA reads TGTGCCAGCAGCTTAGGGACGGGATCGGCCTCCGAGCAGTACTTC. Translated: CASSLGTGSASEQYF.

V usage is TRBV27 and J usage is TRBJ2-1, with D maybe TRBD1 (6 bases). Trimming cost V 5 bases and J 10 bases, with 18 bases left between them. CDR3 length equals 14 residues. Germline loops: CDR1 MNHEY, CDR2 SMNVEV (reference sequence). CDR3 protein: CASSVQGSVGEQFF. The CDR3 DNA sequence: TGTGCCAGCAGTGTACAGGGTTCTGTAGGGGAGCAGTTCTTC.

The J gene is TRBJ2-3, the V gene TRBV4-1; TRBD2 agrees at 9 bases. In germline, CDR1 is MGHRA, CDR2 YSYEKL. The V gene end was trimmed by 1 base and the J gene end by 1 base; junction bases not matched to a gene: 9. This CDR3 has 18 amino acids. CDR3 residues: CASSQARVAGVRTDTQYF. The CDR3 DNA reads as TGCGCCAGCAGCCAAGCAAGGGTAGCGGGAGTGCGCACAGATACGCAGTATTTT.

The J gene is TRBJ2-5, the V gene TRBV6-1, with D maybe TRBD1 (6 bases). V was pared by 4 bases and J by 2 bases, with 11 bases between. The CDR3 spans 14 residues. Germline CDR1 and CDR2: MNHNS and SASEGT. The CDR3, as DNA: TGTGCCAGCAGTGGCTCAGGGGTTCAAGAGACCCAGTACTTC. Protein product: CASSGSGVQETQYF.

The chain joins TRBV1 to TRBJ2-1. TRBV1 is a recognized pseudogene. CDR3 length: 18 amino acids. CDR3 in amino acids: CTSSQDTGTPPIYNEQFF. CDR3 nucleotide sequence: TGCACCAGCAGCCAAGACACGGGGACCCCTCCTATATACAATGAGCAGTTCTTC.

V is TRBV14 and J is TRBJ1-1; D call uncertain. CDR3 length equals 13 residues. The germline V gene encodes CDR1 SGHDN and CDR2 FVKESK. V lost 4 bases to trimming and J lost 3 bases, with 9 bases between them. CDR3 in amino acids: CASSPLGHTEAFF. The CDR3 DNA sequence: TGTGCCAGCAGCCCTCTCGGCCACACTGAAGCTTTCTTT.

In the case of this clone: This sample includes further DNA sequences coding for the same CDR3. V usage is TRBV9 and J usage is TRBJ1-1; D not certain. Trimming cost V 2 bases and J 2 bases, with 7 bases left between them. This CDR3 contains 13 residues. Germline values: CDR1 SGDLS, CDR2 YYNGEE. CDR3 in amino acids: CASSVRVNTEAFF. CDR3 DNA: TGTGCCAGCAGCGTTCGAGTAAACACTGAAGCTTTCTTT.

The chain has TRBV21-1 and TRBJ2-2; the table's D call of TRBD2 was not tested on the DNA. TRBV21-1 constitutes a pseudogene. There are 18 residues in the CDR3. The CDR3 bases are TGTGCCAGCAGCAAACTCCAAAGGGAGGGGGCGAACACCGGGGAGCTGTTTTTT. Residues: CASSKLQREGANTGELFF.

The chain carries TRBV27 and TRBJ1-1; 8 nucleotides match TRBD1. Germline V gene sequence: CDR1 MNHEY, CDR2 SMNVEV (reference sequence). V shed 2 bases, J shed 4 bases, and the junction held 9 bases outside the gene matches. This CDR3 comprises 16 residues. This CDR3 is CASSLQGAVPGTEAFF. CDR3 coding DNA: TGTGCCAGCAGTTTACAGGGGGCGGTTCCGGGCACTGAAGCTTTCTTT.

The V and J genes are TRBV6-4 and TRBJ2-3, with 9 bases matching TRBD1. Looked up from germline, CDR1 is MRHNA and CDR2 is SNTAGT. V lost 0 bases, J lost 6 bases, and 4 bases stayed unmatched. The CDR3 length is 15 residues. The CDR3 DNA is TGTGCCAGCAGTGACTCGACAGGGGGGGACGATACGCAGTATTTT. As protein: CASSDSTGGDDTQYF.

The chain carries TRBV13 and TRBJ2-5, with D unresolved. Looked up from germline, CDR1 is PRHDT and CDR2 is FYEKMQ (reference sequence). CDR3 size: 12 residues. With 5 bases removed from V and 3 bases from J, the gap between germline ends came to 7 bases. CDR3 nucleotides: TGTGCCAGCAGCGGTAGGGAAGAGACCCAGTACTTC. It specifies CASSGREETQYF.

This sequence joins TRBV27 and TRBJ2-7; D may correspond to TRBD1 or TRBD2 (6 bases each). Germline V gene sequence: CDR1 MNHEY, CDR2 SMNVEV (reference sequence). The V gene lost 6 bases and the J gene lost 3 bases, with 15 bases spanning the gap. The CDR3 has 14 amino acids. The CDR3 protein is CASSRRGGHYEQYF. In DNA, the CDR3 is TGTGCCAGCAGCCGGAGAGGGGGGCACTACGAGCAGTACTTC.

CDR3 amino acids: CASSEWGDSYGYTF. The CDR3 DNA is TGTGCCAGCAGTGAATGGGGAGACTCCTATGGCTACACCTTC. This rearrangement joins TRBV6-1 to TRBJ1-2; D is unclear. The CDR3 extends over 14 amino acids. CDR1 is MNHNS and CDR2 is SASEGT in the germline V gene. V was cut by 2 bases and J by 4 bases, with 11 bases left in between.

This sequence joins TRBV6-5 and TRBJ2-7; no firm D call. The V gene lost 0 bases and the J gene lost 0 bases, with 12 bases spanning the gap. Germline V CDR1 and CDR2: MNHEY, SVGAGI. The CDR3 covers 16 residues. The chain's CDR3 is CASSYSAGSSSYEQYF. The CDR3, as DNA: TGTGCCAGCAGTTACTCTGCCGGGTCAAGCTCCTACGAGCAGTACTTC.

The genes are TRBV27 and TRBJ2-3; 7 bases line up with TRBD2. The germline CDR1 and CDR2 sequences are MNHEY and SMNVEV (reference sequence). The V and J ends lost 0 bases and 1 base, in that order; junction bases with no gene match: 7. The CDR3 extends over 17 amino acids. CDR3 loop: CASSLSRAGVGTDTQYF. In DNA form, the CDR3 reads TGTGCCAGCAGTTTATCGAGGGCGGGAGTCGGCACAGATACGCAGTATTTT.

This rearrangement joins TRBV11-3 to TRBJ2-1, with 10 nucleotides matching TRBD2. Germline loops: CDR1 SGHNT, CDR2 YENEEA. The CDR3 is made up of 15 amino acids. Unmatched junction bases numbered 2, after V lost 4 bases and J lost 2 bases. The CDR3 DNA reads TGTGCCAGCAGCTCCAGCGGGGGGGCCTACAATGAGCAGTTCTTC. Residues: CASSSSGGAYNEQFF. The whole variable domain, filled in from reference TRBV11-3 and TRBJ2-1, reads EAGVVQSPRYKIIEKKQPVAFWCNPISGHNTLYWYLQNLGQGPELLIRYENEEAVDDSQLPKDRFSAERLKGVDSTLKIQPAELGDSAVYLCASSSSGGAYNEQFFGPGTRLTVL.

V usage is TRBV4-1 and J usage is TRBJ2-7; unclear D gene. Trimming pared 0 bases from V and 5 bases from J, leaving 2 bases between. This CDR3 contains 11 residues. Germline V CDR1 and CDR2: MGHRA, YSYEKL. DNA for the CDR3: TGCGCCAGCAGCCAAGACCACGAGCAGTACTTC. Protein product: CASSQDHEQYF.

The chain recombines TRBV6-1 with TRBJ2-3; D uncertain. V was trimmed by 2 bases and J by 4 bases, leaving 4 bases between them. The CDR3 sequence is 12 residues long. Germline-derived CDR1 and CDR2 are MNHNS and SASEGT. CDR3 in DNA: TGTGCCAGCAGTGAATGGTCAGATACGCAGTATTTT. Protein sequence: CASSEWSDTQYF.